Detailed here is one T cell receptor beta chain. Clones were read by immunoSEQ multiplex PCR, and TCRdb kept only the in-frame ones, dropping some. The sample has approximately 400,000 clones; around 83% are singletons. V lost 5 bases, J lost 4 bases, and 10 bases lay in between. The germline CDR1 and CDR2 sequences are MNHEY and SMNVEV (reference sequence). The CDR3 sequence is 13 residues long. These data are taken from a study of blood T cell repertoires in COVID-19. This sequence was found in a woman in her forties or fifties who had recovered from COVID-19. The genes are TRBV27 and TRBJ2-3; unclear D gene. Sequencing was carried out using PBMCs or T cells enriched from blood (not recorded which). For the CDR3, the DNA is TGTGCCAGCAGTAAATACGGAGCAGATACGCAGTATTTT. This gives the protein CASSKYGADTQYF.